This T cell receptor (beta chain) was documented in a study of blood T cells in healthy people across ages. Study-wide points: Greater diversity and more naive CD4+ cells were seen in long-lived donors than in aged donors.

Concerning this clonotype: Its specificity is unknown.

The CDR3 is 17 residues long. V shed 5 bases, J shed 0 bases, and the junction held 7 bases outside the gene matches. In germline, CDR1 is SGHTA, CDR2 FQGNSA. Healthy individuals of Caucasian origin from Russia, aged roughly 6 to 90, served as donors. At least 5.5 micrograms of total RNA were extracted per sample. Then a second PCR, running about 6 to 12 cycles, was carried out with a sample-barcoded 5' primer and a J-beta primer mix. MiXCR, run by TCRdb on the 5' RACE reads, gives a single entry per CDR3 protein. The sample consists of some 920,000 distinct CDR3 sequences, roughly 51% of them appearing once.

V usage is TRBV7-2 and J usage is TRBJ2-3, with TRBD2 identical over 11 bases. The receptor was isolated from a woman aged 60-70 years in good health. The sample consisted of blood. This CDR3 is CASSPRLAGSSTDTQYF. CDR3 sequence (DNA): TGTGCCAGCAGCCCACGACTAGCGGGGTCTAGCACAGATACGCAGTATTTT. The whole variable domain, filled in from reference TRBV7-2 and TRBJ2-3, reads GAGVSQSPSNKVTEKGKDVELRCDPISGHTALYWYRQSLGQGLEFLIYFQGNSAPDKSGLPSDRFSAERTGGSVSTLTIQRTQQEDSAVYLCASSPRLAGSSTDTQYFGPGTRLTVL.